These 15 T cell receptor beta chains were sequenced from one sample in a study of blood T cell repertoires in COVID-19. Assay used: immunoSEQ multiplex PCR; TCRdb lists only in-frame clones, some missing. The sample holds about 59,000 clones, about 70% seen once. The sequenced sample was peripheral blood. Receptors originate from a woman in her 70s with acute or convalescent COVID-19.

J is TRBJ1-2 and V is TRBV30; the match to TRBD1 covers 8 bases. The V segment lost 3 bases and the J segment 2 bases; nucleotides outside the gene matches: 8. The length of the CDR3 is 15 residues. Germline V gene lookup returns CDR1 GTSNPN and CDR2 SVGIG (reference sequence). The CDR3 sequence is CAWRRFRGLNYGYTF. CDR3 in DNA: TGTGCCTGGAGAAGGTTCAGGGGGCTGAACTATGGCTACACCTTC.

J is TRBJ1-2 and V is TRBV6-5, with D possibly matching TRBD1 (6 bases). Per germline, CDR1 MNHEY and CDR2 SVGAGI. The V end lost 8 bases, the J end lost 3 bases, and 13 bases lay between the germline ends. The CDR3 loop spans 13 amino acids. CDR3 amino acids: CASATSGDYGYTF. The DNA of the CDR3 is TGTGCCAGCGCCACTTCAGGGGACTATGGCTACACCTTC.

The V and J genes are TRBV5-4 and TRBJ1-4, with TRBD1 as a possible D gene (6 bases). The V end lost 2 bases, the J end lost 6 bases, and 14 bases lay between the germline ends. CDR1 is SGHNT, CDR2 YYREEE, per germline (reference sequence). The CDR3 has 15 amino acids. The CDR3 DNA reads TGTGCCAGCAGCTTCTATACAGGGAGGGATGAAAAACTGTTTTTT. This encodes CASSFYTGRDEKLFF.

V usage is TRBV2 and J usage is TRBJ2-7; 7 nucleotides line up with TRBD2. Germline-derived CDR1 and CDR2 are SNHLY and FYNNEI. CDR3 length equals 16 residues. The J segment lost 2 bases and the V segment lost 1 base, leaving 8 bases of the junction unmatched. In DNA, the CDR3 is TGTGCCAGCAGTGAAGGACGGGGGAGGGTAACCTACGAGCAGTACTTC. This sequence encodes CASSEGRGRVTYEQYF.

The rearrangement joins TRBV9 to TRBJ1-2; D ambiguous. Germline V gives CDR1 SGDLS, CDR2 YYNGEE. This CDR3 is 13 amino acids long. Trimming took off 0 bases at V and 4 bases at J, with 7 bases between the two ends. CDR3 nucleotide sequence: TGTGCCAGCAGCGTAGGGTTAGCCTATGGCTACACCTTC. This encodes CASSVGLAYGYTF.

V is TRBV11-2 and J is TRBJ1-5, with D possibly being TRBD1 (5 bases). CDR3 size: 14 residues. Germline CDR1 reads SGHAT; CDR2 reads FQNNGV. Trimming removed 3 bases at V and 3 bases at J, with 9 bases between. CDR3 DNA sequence: TGTGCCAGCAGCTTGGGGGGTAACAATCAGCCCCAGCATTTT. Translating it yields CASSLGGNNQPQHF.

This clone was counted at least ten times. V is TRBV30 and J is TRBJ1-3, with D perhaps TRBD1 (6 bases). Germline V gene sequence: CDR1 GTSNPN, CDR2 SVGIG (reference sequence). The CDR3 has 11 residues. V lost 8 bases, J lost 4 bases, and 9 bases lay in between. CDR3 in amino acids: CAGQLGNTIYF. CDR3 nucleotides: TGTGCCGGACAGTTAGGAAACACCATATATTTT. The complete variable domain, with remaining parts taken from reference TRBV30 and TRBJ1-3, reads SQTIHQWPATLVQPVGSPLSLECTVEGTSNPNLYWYRQAAGRGLQLLFYSVGIGQISSEVPQNLSASRPQDRQFILSSKKLLLSDSGFYLCAGQLGNTIYFGEGSWLTVV.

The genes are TRBV5-1 and TRBJ2-1, with 8 bases that match TRBD2. The CDR3 is 16 amino acids. V lost 3 bases, J lost 4 bases, and 9 bases stayed unmatched. Germline V gene data show CDR1 as SGHRS and CDR2 as YFSETQ. CDR3 sequence: CASSSRDSGGYNEQFF. CDR3 sequence (DNA): TGCGCCAGCAGCTCCCGAGACAGCGGGGGATACAATGAGCAGTTCTTC.

V and J are TRBV19 and TRBJ1-5, with 7 bases matching TRBD1. The germline V gene has CDR1 LNHDA and CDR2 SQIVND (reference sequence). The CDR3 consists of 14 residues. The V and J ends lost 8 bases and 0 bases, in that order; junction bases with no gene match: 4. The CDR3 DNA sequence: TGTGCCAGTGCTGGACAGGCTAGCAATCAGCCCCAGCATTTT. Translating gives CASAGQASNQPQHF.

The table lists this clone with a few counts. This chain joins TRBV27 and TRBJ1-2; 11 positions match TRBD1. Germline trimming cut 3 bases from V and 5 bases from J; bases unmatched to any gene: 8. CDR3 length: 16 amino acids. The germline CDR1 and CDR2 sequences are MNHEY and SMNVEV (reference sequence). Here the CDR3 DNA reads TGTGCCAGCAGTTTCTCCGGACAGGGGGCCCCTTATGGCTACACCTTC. It yields the protein CASSFSGQGAPYGYTF.

This clone was counted a few times. This CDR3 is CASSGGFNNSPLHF. The CDR3 DNA reads TGTGCCAGCAGCGGAGGATTCAATAATTCACCCCTCCACTTT. V gene TRBV5-5 combines with J gene TRBJ1-6; D not certain. Germline V gene sequence: CDR1 SGHKS, CDR2 YYEKEE (reference sequence). The CDR3 is 14 residues long. V shed 4 bases and J shed 5 bases, with 10 bases lying between them.

V gene TRBV19 combines with J gene TRBJ1-5; 8 nucleotides line up with TRBD1. CDR3 length equals 17 residues. Germline V CDR1 and CDR2: LNHDA, SQIVND (reference sequence). Losses at the gene ends were 5 bases for V and 1 base for J; bases not matched to a gene: 10. The CDR3 nucleotides are TGTGCCAGTAGTGTGAAAGGACAGGGTTTCAGCAATCAGCCCCAGCATTTT. It is translated as CASSVKGQGFSNQPQHF.

This chain joins TRBV6-5 and TRBJ1-5, with 8 bases fitting TRBD1. Germline CDR1 and CDR2: MNHEY and SVGAGI. CDR3 length equals 14 residues. After removal of 4 bases from V and 6 bases from J, the junction contained 5 bases not matched to a gene. The CDR3 region has the DNA TGTGCCAGCAGTTCGGCAGGGGGCCGTCAGCCCCAGCATTTT. The encoded protein is CASSSAGGRQPQHF.

This clone showed up just a few times. The chain couples TRBV11-2 to TRBJ1-1; D is ambiguous. CDR1 and CDR2 (germline): SGHAT, FQNNGV. CDR3 length: 14 amino acids. V was cut by 1 base and J by 1 base, with 7 bases left in between. CDR3 region: CASSLGPGNTEAFF. As DNA, the CDR3 is TGTGCCAGCAGCTTAGGTCCGGGGAACACTGAAGCTTTCTTT. Drawing the rest from reference TRBV11-2 and TRBJ1-1, the complete variable domain is EAGVAQSPRYKIIEKRQSVAFWCNPISGHATLYWYQQILGQGPKLLIQFQNNGVVDDSQLPKDRFSAERLKGVDSTLKIQPAKLEDSAVYLCASSLGPGNTEAFFGQGTRLTVV.

The chain employs TRBV5-4 and TRBJ1-2; D is perhaps TRBD1 (5 bases). V was trimmed by 0 bases and J by 13 bases, leaving 19 bases between them. The CDR3 has 14 residues. Germline V lookup: CDR1 SGHNT, CDR2 YYREEE (reference sequence). CDR3 loop: CASSLVSRGLGFTF. DNA of the CDR3: TGTGCCAGCAGCTTGGTGTCCCGGGGACTGGGTTTCACCTTC.